A single sample gave rise to the 19 T cell receptor beta chains below, sequenced in a study of blood T cell repertoires in COVID-19. TCRdb's table, derived via immunoSEQ multiplex PCR, lists solely in-frame clones and lacks some. Among over 140,000 clones listed, around 79% were seen once. Specimen: PBMCs or T cells enriched from blood (not recorded which). The receptors were gathered from a woman aged 45-59 years who had recovered from COVID-19.

This chain's CDR3 is CASSPRGGNTEAFF. The CDR3 DNA reads as TGTGCCAGCAGCCCTAGAGGAGGGAACACTGAAGCTTTCTTT. V gene TRBV7-3 combines with J gene TRBJ1-1; D gene uncertain. CDR1 SGHTA and CDR2 FQGTGA come from the germline V gene. CDR3 length: 14 amino acids. V was clipped by 5 bases and J by 1 base, with 11 bases between them.

This clone was detected once. The chain employs TRBV10-3 and TRBJ2-3; TRBD2 matches 12 bases. The CDR3 covers 14 residues. Germline assignment: CDR1 ENHRY and CDR2 SYGVKD. Trimming took 7 bases from V and 3 from J; bases not matched to a gene: 2. The CDR3 DNA reads TGTGCCATCAAGACTAGCGGGAGTACAGATACGCAGTATTTT. This sequence encodes CAIKTSGSTDTQYF.

This clone came up a few times. The chain carries TRBV5-8 and TRBJ2-1; 8 nucleotides line up with TRBD2. Germline V gene sequence: CDR1 SGHTS, CDR2 YDEGEE. J was trimmed by 9 bases and V by 3 bases; bases with no gene match: 5. The CDR3 length is 13 residues. In DNA, the CDR3 is TGTGCCAGCAGCTGGGGGACTAGGGGTGAGCAGTTCTTC. Its translation is CASSWGTRGEQFF.

The rearrangement links TRBV2 to TRBJ2-3; a weak D match, TRBD1 (5 bases). This CDR3 spans 16 amino acids. Germline values: CDR1 SNHLY, CDR2 FYNNEI. V lost 3 bases and J lost 3, with 16 bases in between. The CDR3 coding sequence is TGTGCCAGCAGTGACCAGGGCGGTCTAGTGACAGATACGCAGTATTTT. Its protein product is CASSDQGGLVTDTQYF. Supplemented by reference TRBV2 and TRBJ2-3, the full variable domain reads EPEVTQTPSHQVTQMGQEVILRCVPISNHLYFYWYRQILGQKVEFLVSFYNNEISEKSEIFDDQFSVERPDGSNFTLKIRSTKLEDSAMYFCASSDQGGLVTDTQYFGPGTRLTVL.

This rearrangement joins TRBV28 to TRBJ2-7, with D tentatively TRBD2 (6 bases). CDR1 and CDR2 (germline): MDHEN, SYDVKM. This CDR3 has 10 residues. The V end was cut by 11 bases, the J end by 6 bases, with 11 bases between. In DNA, the CDR3 is TGTGCCGCGGGATCAGGCGAGCAGTACTTC. Protein product: CAAGSGEQYF.

This clone has more than one count but fewer than ten. The chain carries TRBV29-1 and TRBJ2-7; 8 bases match TRBD1. The CDR3 has 15 amino acids. Germline lookup yields CDR1 SQVTM and CDR2 ANQGSEA. V trimming: 2 bases; J trimming: 1 base; junction bases outside the gene matches: 7. In nucleotides, the CDR3 is TGCAGCGTTGAATATTCAGGGACAGGATCCTACGAGCAGTACTTC. It encodes CSVEYSGTGSYEQYF.

The chain couples TRBV27 to TRBJ1-2; 9 bases are shared with TRBD1. This CDR3 comprises 13 residues. The V gene end was trimmed by 5 bases and the J gene end by 7 bases; junction bases not matched to a gene: 5. Germline CDR1 is MNHEY and CDR2 is SMNVEV (reference sequence). CDR3 amino acids: CASSPGQGSGYTF. The CDR3 DNA is TGTGCCAGCAGTCCGGGACAGGGAAGTGGCTACACCTTC.

The chain joins TRBV25-1 to TRBJ2-7; TRBD2 might be the D (6 bases). The germline V and J ends were trimmed by 6 bases and 0 bases, with 18 bases remaining between them. This CDR3 contains 16 residues. Germline-derived CDR1 and CDR2 are MGHDK and SYGVNS. The CDR3 DNA is TGTGCCAGCAGCCGAAGGAGTAGCGGAAGCTCCTACGAGCAGTACTTC. Protein product: CASSRRSSGSSYEQYF.

J is TRBJ1-2 and V is TRBV5-5; 7 nucleotides align to TRBD1. The CDR3 sequence is 15 residues long. The germline gives CDR1 SGHKS, CDR2 YYEKEE (reference sequence). V shed 3 bases, J shed 1 base, and the junction held 6 bases outside the gene matches. The DNA for the CDR3 is TGTGCCAGCAGCTCGCAGACAGGGCATAACTATGGCTACACCTTC. Residues: CASSSQTGHNYGYTF. Looking up the rest from reference TRBV5-5 and TRBJ1-2 gives the full variable domain: DAGVTQSPTHLIKTRGQQVTLRCSPISGHKSVSWYQQVLGQGPQFIFQYYEKEERGRGNFPDRFSARQFPNYSSELNVNALLLGDSALYLCASSSQTGHNYGYTFGSGTRLTVV.

This chain uses TRBV7-9 with TRBJ1-2; no reliable D call. Germline V gives CDR1 SEHNR, CDR2 FQNEAQ (reference sequence). The CDR3 runs to 15 residues. Trimming stripped 5 bases from V and 2 bases from J, with 15 bases between. This CDR3 is CASSPRRTVNYGYTF. CDR3 bases: TGTGCCAGCAGCCCGCGTCGGACTGTGAACTATGGCTACACCTTC.

Here the CDR3 reads CASRRQGHNYGYTF. The CDR3 DNA reads TGTGCCAGCAGGAGACAGGGGCATAACTATGGCTACACCTTC. This rearrangement joins TRBV2 to TRBJ1-2; TRBD1 matches at 8 bases. V lost 6 bases, J lost 1 base, and 4 bases stayed unmatched. This CDR3 region has 14 residues. Germline assignment: CDR1 SNHLY and CDR2 FYNNEI.

The chain is built from TRBV6-5 and TRBJ2-7, with 12 bases that match TRBD2. CDR3 length: 14 amino acids. Germline CDR1 is MNHEY and CDR2 is SVGAGI. Trimming took 6 bases from V and 9 from J; bases not matched to a gene: 9. The CDR3 DNA reads TGTGCCAGCAGGAGGACTAGCGGGACTACGGTGCAGTACTTC. As protein: CASRRTSGTTVQYF.

The chain couples TRBV7-9 to TRBJ1-6; 8 nucleotides match TRBD1. The CDR3 spans 19 residues. The V segment lost 1 base and the J segment 9 bases; nucleotides outside the gene matches: 17. CDR1 and CDR2 (germline): SEHNR, FQNEAQ (reference sequence). The CDR3 spells CASSLVSRAGGQGGSPLHF. The CDR3 DNA reads TGTGCCAGCAGCTTAGTTAGTCGGGCAGGGGGCCAAGGGGGTTCACCCCTCCACTTT.

J is TRBJ1-3 and V is TRBV3-1 (or the pseudogene TRBV3-2); tentatively, D is TRBD1 (5 bases). V lost 4 bases, J lost 1 base, and 11 bases lay in between. Looked up from germline, CDR1 is LGHDT and CDR2 is YNNKEL (reference sequence). The CDR3 extends over 15 amino acids. The CDR3 sequence is CASSPRAGSGNTIYF. The CDR3 DNA sequence: TGTGCCAGCAGCCCCAGAGCAGGGTCTGGAAACACCATATATTTT.

V usage is TRBV19 and J usage is TRBJ2-5, with a weak D call TRBD2 (6 bases). The length of the CDR3 is 15 residues. In germline, CDR1 is LNHDA, CDR2 SQIVND (reference sequence). The V gene lost 5 bases and the J gene lost 1 base, with 14 bases spanning the gap. CDR3 nucleotide sequence: TGTGCCAGTAGTTTGTCAGGGAGGCCCCAAGAGACCCAGTACTTC. This translates into CASSLSGRPQETQYF. Combining the CDR3 with reference TRBV19 and TRBJ2-5 gives the whole variable domain DGGITQSPKYLFRKEGQNVTLSCEQNLNHDAMYWYRQDPGQGLRLIYYSQIVNDFQKGDIAEGYSVSREKKESFPLTVTSAQKNPTAFYLCASSLSGRPQETQYFGPGTRLLVL.

The chain carries TRBV6-5 and TRBJ1-5, with 9 nucleotides matching TRBD1. The germline CDR1 and CDR2 sequences are MNHEY and SVGAGI. V was pared by 6 bases and J by 5 bases, with 8 bases of the junction left unmatched. The CDR3 is made up of 15 amino acids. The CDR3 sequence: CASSRTGVGYQPQHF. The CDR3 DNA follows: TGTGCCAGCAGCAGGACAGGGGTAGGATATCAGCCCCAGCATTTT.

This clone was seen a single time. The chain carries TRBV10-1 and TRBJ2-5; D is undetermined. The ends were cut back, 1 base at V and 2 bases at J, with 5 bases in the middle. This CDR3 spans 13 amino acids. Germline values: CDR1 WNHNN, CDR2 SYGVQD (reference sequence). In DNA form, the CDR3 reads TGCGCCAGCAGTGAGTTTAGACAAGAGACCCAGTACTTC. Translating gives CASSEFRQETQYF.

V gene TRBV5-1 combines with J gene TRBJ2-3, with D maybe TRBD2 (5 bases). This CDR3 spans 16 amino acids. V was trimmed by 4 bases and J by 5 bases, leaving 20 bases between them. CDR1 is SGHRS and CDR2 is YFSETQ in the germline V gene. DNA for the CDR3: TGCGCCAGCAGCGCCTACAGTGGAGGTGACATAGATACGCAGTATTTT. It specifies CASSAYSGGDIDTQYF. The complete variable domain, with remaining parts taken from reference TRBV5-1 and TRBJ2-3, reads KAGVTQTPRYLIKTRGQQVTLSCSPISGHRSVSWYQQTPGQGLQFLFEYFSETQRNKGNFPGRFSGRQFSNSRSEMNVSTLELGDSALYLCASSAYSGGDIDTQYFGPGTRLTVL.

V and J are TRBV7-9 and TRBJ2-1, with a possible D match to TRBD2 (6 bases). Germline CDR1 SEHNR, CDR2 FQNEAQ (reference sequence). There are 13 residues in the CDR3. Trimming removed 5 bases from V and 7 bases from J, with 12 bases in between. The CDR3 DNA sequence: TGTGCCAGCAGCCGGGGACTTCGGAATGAGCAGTTCTTC. Translation: CASSRGLRNEQFF.